This T cell receptor beta chain was documented in a study of OX40 agonist ivuxolimab in advanced cancers. About the study as a whole: The costimulatory receptor OX40 (CD134) was targeted by ivuxolimab, a fully human IgG2 agonistic monoclonal antibody. A male proportion of roughly 80% and a mean age of roughly 55 years, ranging from about 23 to 79, were recorded for the dose-escalation cohort. Among the approximately 50 dose-escalation patients, around 20 had hepatocellular carcinoma, around 15 melanoma, 9 renal cell carcinoma and 9 head and neck cancer. Intravenous ivuxolimab was administered to patients every 2 weeks at six dose levels: 0.01, 0.1, 0.3, 1.5, 3 and 10 mg/kg. Three dose-escalation patients achieved partial responses, one with hepatocellular carcinoma and two with cutaneous melanoma. Patients were allowed to have had prior anti-PD-1, anti-PD-L1 or anti-CTLA-4 therapy, and around 43% of the dose-escalation patients had been treated with checkpoint inhibitors. The paper covers the monotherapy dose-escalation part of the phase I ivuxolimab trial, which included N of about 50 patients. Peripheral TCRbeta sequencing aimed to test whether ivuxolimab altered TCR sequence diversity and caused clonal T-cell expansion.

V loses 7 bases, J loses 1 base, and the germline ends lie 9 bases apart. Counted from cysteine to phenylalanine, this CDR3 has 13 amino acids. The entry retains the CDR3 DNA only, 39 bases that are in frame from base 1. The germline V gene encodes CDR1 LNHDA and CDR2 SQIVND (reference sequence). Patients with autoimmune disease history or receiving systemic immunosuppression were excluded from the trial. Peripheral blood for TCR sequencing was collected from all dose cohorts at baseline, on cycle 4 day 1, and on cycle 7 day 1. Samples came from an open-label, multicenter, first-in-human phase I dose-escalation trial of ivuxolimab. Adults with locally advanced or metastatic melanoma, renal cell, hepatocellular, or head and neck squamous cell carcinoma were enrolled in the trial. Before TCR sequencing, CD4+ T cells and CD8+ T cells were sorted from peripheral blood as separate populations. In regard to this clone: Which antigen it targets is not known. It has no much larger one-base neighbor in the sample; base qualities were not kept.

Genomic DNA was extracted from sorted cells for sequencing of the TCRbeta CDR3 region. The immunoSEQ Assay was used for sequencing of TCRbeta CDR3 regions. The clones in this table, taken by TCRdb from immuneACCESS, are in-frame only. Not every clone is retained; where verified, under half of the shortfall comes from an unresolved V gene, and the cause of the rest is unknown. This sample is represented by 35,000 to 45,000 clones; 80% to 90% of them were singletons. The top ten hold less than 35% of the sample. General study outcomes and caveats: After ivuxolimab, expanded clones were on average more numerous among CD8+ T cells than among CD4+ T cells. Clonal expansion of both CD4+ and CD8+ blood T cells was observed from baseline to week 6 at doses 0.1 to 3.0 mg/kg. Partial responders in the 0.1-3.0 mg/kg groups had among the lowest normalized peripheral clonal expansion, especially among CD8+ T cells. Antigen specificity was not determined for the clonally expanded peripheral T cells. Low levels of normalized T-cell clonal expansion were also shown by some nonresponding patients.

The receptor comes from an adult with an advanced solid tumor such as melanoma, head and neck, liver or kidney cancer. Recombination joined TRBV19 with TRBJ2-3; a tentative D match to TRBD2 spans 5 bases. The specimen was CD4+ or CD8+ T cells sorted from blood, collected in a trial of the OX40 agonist ivuxolimab. The DNA reads TGTGCCAGTATCCGGGGAGGCACAGATACGCAGTATTTT. The encoded protein is CASIRGGTDTQYF. The variable domain in full, with residues beyond the CDR3 obtained from the reference TRBV19 and TRBJ2-3 genes, is DGGITQSPKYLFRKEGQNVTLSCEQNLNHDAMYWYRQDPGQGLRLIYYSQIVNDFQKGDIAEGYSVSREKKESFPLTVTSAQKNPTAFYLCASIRGGTDTQYFGPGTRLTVL.